The text below deals with one T cell receptor (beta chain). The antigen is undetermined. The PCR made use of 60 Vbeta and 13 Jbeta primers. The repertoire was sequenced with immunoSEQ multiplex PCR; TCRdb's copy has only in-frame clones and lacks some. The profile covers 110,000 to 150,000 clones, with 80% to 90% appearing a single time and about 2.6% taken by the ten largest. This record comes from a study of cytomegalovirus exposure and HLA in healthy donors. As for the study in general: Among a few hundred genotyped donors, around 80% fell in the Caucasian-associated ancestry cluster. Notes on the study in general: Later on, a genetic analysis was performed. It linked a missense variant in DCLRE1C with V- and J-gene trimming of TCR beta. The authors later found most CMV-associated TCR beta chains appeared HLA-restricted.

Trimming removed 1 base from V and 6 bases from J; junction bases left unmatched: 5. Germline-derived CDR1 and CDR2 are LGHNA and YNFKEQ. There are 16 residues in the CDR3. The sample consisted of PBMCs. The clonotype originates from a boy under 10 years old in good health and CMV-seronegative. The chain has TRBV4-2 and TRBJ1-4; TRBD1 agrees at 10 bases. CDR3 bases: TGTGCCAGCAGCCAAGGAAGGGGGACAGGGGATGAAAAACTGTTTTTT. Translating it yields CASSQGRGTGDEKLFF.